This T cell receptor beta chain derives from a study of T-cell reconstitution after alpha-beta-depleted transplantation in children. This clonotype came up many times. Its antigen is still unknown. Overall study results and limits: Newly produced T cells mostly accounted for T-cell counts and diversity one year post-transplant. Several patients had high TCRbeta diversity at day 60; it came from surviving recipient T cells and thymic progenitors. The origin of alpha-beta T cells about two months after transplant was reportedly several hundred expanded graft clones.

Construction of the TCRbeta library involved unique molecular identifiers. MiXCR, run by TCRdb on the PCR reads, gives a single entry per CDR3 protein. Here the sample spans 490,000 or so distinct CDR3 sequences, roughly a tenth being singletons. CDR1 is MNHEY and CDR2 is SVGEGT in the germline V gene. The CDR3 consists of 18 residues. Trimming cost V 5 bases and J 6 bases; bases outside gene matches: 14. The chain recombines TRBV6-2 or TRBV6-3 with TRBJ2-1, with 12 nucleotides matching TRBD1. The source of this sequence is a child aged 2 to 10 with inherited bone marrow failure, due to receive a stem cell transplant. Sequenced material: PBMCs, taken before TCRalphabeta/CD19-depleted stem cell transplant. The CDR3 DNA is TGTGCCAGCAGTCCCCCGGGACAGGGGGCTAGGGGGGCCAATGAGCAGTTCTTC. It translates to CASSPPGQGARGANEQFF.